This T cell receptor (beta chain) stems from a study of shared clonotypes between healthy human individuals. The study, taken as a whole, reports: Generation probabilities of non-shared clonotypes were lower (relative to those shared by all four donors).

Concerning this clone itself: The antigen is unknown.

Measured with immunoSEQ multiplex PCR; TCRdb has only the in-frame clones, and not every one. The sample records 330,000 or so clones, around 67% being singletons. Trimming cost V 5 bases and J 6 bases; bases outside gene matches: 5. CDR3 length equals 14 residues. Germline V gene data show CDR1 as SEHNR and CDR2 as FQNEAQ (reference sequence). The J gene is TRBJ2-2, the V gene TRBV7-9, with 8 bases lining up with TRBD1. The material sequenced was memory CD4+ T cells sorted from blood. Subset meaning: CD45RA-negative fraction. The sequence derives from a young man in good health. The CDR3 sequence: CASSQDRVAGELFF. In DNA, the CDR3 is TGTGCCAGCAGCCAGGACAGGGTGGCCGGGGAGCTGTTTTTT.